This T cell receptor beta chain was sequenced during a study of T cell responses to AZD1222 COVID-19 vaccine. For the study at large: The study pooled second doses at about 4 or about 12 weeks. Study findings and constraints: No repertoire was sampled before or during the peak T cell response, only after it. Donors, mostly white British, included more females; clonal diversity was possibly underestimated. Baseline testing showed seropositivity in only six AZD1222 recipients.

Using immunoSEQ multiplex PCR, the repertoire was profiled, and TCRdb retains in-frame clones only, with some absent. The table shows around 100,000 clones, with around 87% occurring only once. Germline V CDR1 and CDR2: MDHEN, SYDVKM. V lost 6 bases, J lost 1 base, and 17 bases lay in between. The CDR3 extends over 16 amino acids. This clone was seen only once. Its antigen is still unknown. The receptor was isolated from an adult in good health. Here the sequenced sample was peripheral blood, taken on day 0 of AZD1222 vaccination. The rearrangement uses TRBV28 and TRBJ2-3, with TRBD2 as a possible D gene (6 bases). In DNA, the CDR3 is TGTGCCAGCAGAAACTATGCGGGGCGAGGCACAGATACGCAGTATTTT. Its protein is CASRNYAGRGTDTQYF.